Below, 9 T cell receptor beta chains from the same sample are listed, as sequenced in a study of beta chain features in type 1 diabetes. General study points: Within each of all four CD4+ subsets, Type 1 diabetes patients had TCRB CDR3s that were moderately but significantly shorter.

The entirety of the isolated RNA underwent reverse transcription, so expressed TCRB transcripts were sequenced. Produced via immunoSEQ multiplex PCR; TCRdb's table is partial and in-frame only. The table has about 150,000 clones, approximately 8% seen once. Their antigen targets remain unknown. The specimen sequenced was central memory CD4+ T cells from blood. The receptors originated from a man aged 18 to 29 with type 1 diabetes.

The chain combines TRBV19 with TRBJ2-1, with 13 bases aligning to TRBD2. The germline CDR1 and CDR2 sequences are LNHDA and SQIVND (reference sequence). This CDR3 region has 15 residues. With 5 bases clipped from V and 5 bases from J, the junction kept 3 bases outside the gene matches. The CDR3 bases are TGTGCCAGTAGTGGGACTAGCGGGATCGACAATGAGCAGTTCTTC. It encodes CASSGTSGIDNEQFF. Filled out from reference TRBV19 and TRBJ2-1, the complete variable domain reads DGGITQSPKYLFRKEGQNVTLSCEQNLNHDAMYWYRQDPGQGLRLIYYSQIVNDFQKGDIAEGYSVSREKKESFPLTVTSAQKNPTAFYLCASSGTSGIDNEQFFGPGTRLTVL.

The rearrangement links TRBV2 to TRBJ2-3; 8 nucleotides match TRBD2. Trimming at V came to 6 bases and at J to 0 bases, leaving 11 bases not matched to a gene. This CDR3 spans 17 amino acids. Germline V CDR1 and CDR2: SNHLY, FYNNEI. CDR3 bases: TGTGCCAGCAGCGCACCTTACGGGGGGGCGAGCACAGATACGCAGTATTTT. This translates into CASSAPYGGASTDTQYF.

This clone was seen only a few times. The rearrangement uses TRBV10-3 and TRBJ2-7; TRBD2 agrees at 9 bases. Germline assignment: CDR1 ENHRY and CDR2 SYGVKD. J lost 7 bases, V lost 9 bases, and 10 bases had no gene match. CDR3 length equals 13 residues. The CDR3 bases are TGTGCCATTAGCGGGAGCCCAGCGGAGGAGCAGTACTTC. This encodes CAISGSPAEEQYF.

The table lists this clone with many counts. This chain connects TRBV18 to TRBJ1-1; 7 bases line up with TRBD1. From germline, CDR1 is KGHSH and CDR2 LQKENI. The V gene end was trimmed by 8 bases and the J gene end by 4 bases; junction bases not matched to a gene: 7. The CDR3 length is 13 residues. The CDR3 loop reads CASTDRVGTEAFF. The CDR3 DNA reads as TGTGCCAGCACCGACAGGGTTGGCACTGAAGCTTTCTTT.

The chain combines TRBV9 with TRBJ2-5; tentatively, D is TRBD1 (7 bases). The CDR3 covers 16 residues. V shed 4 bases and J shed 2 bases, with 18 bases lying between them. Per germline, CDR1 SGDLS and CDR2 YYNGEE. CDR3 nucleotides: TGTGCCAGCAGCCCGCGGGACAGACGGATTCAAGAGACCCAGTACTTC. This gives the protein CASSPRDRRIQETQYF.

The chain has TRBV30 and TRBJ1-5; TRBD1 matches at 8 bases. The CDR3 contains 14 residues. Germline CDR1 GTSNPN, CDR2 SVGIG (reference sequence). Trimming took 0 bases from V and 7 from J; bases not matched to a gene: 5. This CDR3 is CAWSVLTGGQPQHF. CDR3 sequence (DNA): TGTGCCTGGAGTGTACTAACAGGGGGACAGCCCCAGCATTTT.

The chain combines TRBV5-4 with TRBJ1-2; D perhaps matches TRBD1 (6 bases). This CDR3 has 16 residues. Deletions cut 4 bases from V and 7 bases from J, with 23 bases between. The germline V gene has CDR1 SGHNT and CDR2 YYREEE (reference sequence). The CDR3 spells CASSRSFGGGTVGYTF. The CDR3 region has the DNA TGTGCCAGCAGCCGATCATTCGGGGGGGGCACAGTTGGCTACACCTTC.

The chain recombines TRBV7-2 with TRBJ2-5; 9 bases are a match to TRBD2. Germline V lookup: CDR1 SGHTA, CDR2 FQGNSA. Trimming removed 4 bases from V and 3 bases from J; junction bases left unmatched: 6. The CDR3 spans 15 residues. The CDR3, as DNA: TGTGCCAGCAGCTCCGGACTAGCGCATGAAGAGACCCAGTACTTC. Translation: CASSSGLAHEETQYF.

The chain is built from TRBV7-2 and TRBJ2-4; 15 bases are a match to TRBD2. Trimming removed 0 bases from V and 7 bases from J; junction bases left unmatched: 7. Germline CDR1 and CDR2: SGHTA and FQGNSA. The CDR3 consists of 18 residues. CDR3 sequence: CASSLAWRTSGGANIQYF. The CDR3 coding sequence is TGTGCCAGCAGCTTAGCCTGGAGGACTAGCGGGGGGGCGAACATTCAGTACTTC.